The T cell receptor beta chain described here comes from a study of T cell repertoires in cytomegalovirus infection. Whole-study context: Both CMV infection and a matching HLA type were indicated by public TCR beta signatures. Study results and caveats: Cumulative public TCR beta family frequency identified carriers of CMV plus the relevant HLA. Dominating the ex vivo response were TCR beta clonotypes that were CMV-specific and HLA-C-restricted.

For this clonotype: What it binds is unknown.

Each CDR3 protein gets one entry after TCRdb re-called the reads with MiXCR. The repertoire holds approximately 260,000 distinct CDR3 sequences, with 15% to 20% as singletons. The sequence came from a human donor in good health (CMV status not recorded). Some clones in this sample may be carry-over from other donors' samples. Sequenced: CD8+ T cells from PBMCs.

CDR3 sequence: CASSHGGRNEQFF. The DNA of the CDR3 is TGTGCCAGCAGCCACGGGGGGAGGAATGAGCAGTTCTTC. V is TRBV28 and J is TRBJ2-1; 7 bases fit TRBD2. This CDR3 is built from 13 residues. Germline loops: CDR1 MDHEN, CDR2 SYDVKM. Unmatched junction bases numbered 6, after V lost 6 bases and J lost 7 bases.